These 5 T cell receptor beta chains were all obtained from the same sample, sequenced in a study of identical twins. From the 5' RACE reads, TCRdb called clonotypes with MiXCR, one entry per CDR3 protein. The sample consists of just over 500,000 distinct CDR3 sequences, around 20% of them appearing once. The same sample was also studied in work on T cells expressing NK-cell markers.

Material: CD4+ T cells sorted from blood. These receptors were obtained from a woman between 18 and 30 years old in good health.

This clonotype was seen a few times. The rearrangement uses TRBV7-9 and TRBJ2-2; D may be TRBD2 (5 bases). The V end lost 3 bases, the J end lost 9 bases, and 8 bases lay between the germline ends. This CDR3 comprises 12 residues. Per the germline V gene, CDR1 is SEHNR and CDR2 is FQNEAQ (reference sequence). DNA of the CDR3: TGTGCCAGCAGCTTTGTAGCGTGGGAGCTGTTTTTT. This encodes CASSFVAWELFF.

This clonotype occurred a few times. An end of the junction differs from the germline gene, which may be a read error. The chain uses TRBV12-3 or TRBV12-4 and TRBJ2-1, with a possible D match to TRBD2 (6 bases). The CDR3 has 13 residues. The chain's CDR3 is CASSSTRDEEGVF. The CDR3, as DNA: TGTGCCAGCAGTTCCACGCGGGACGAAGAAGGGGTCTTC.

This clonotype occurred a few times. The gene calls are TRBV20-1 and TRBJ2-3; perhaps D is TRBD1 or TRBD2 (5 bases each). This CDR3 is built from 13 residues. The germline V and J ends were trimmed by 6 bases and 4 bases, with 14 bases remaining between them. The germline V gene has CDR1 DFQATT and CDR2 SNEGSKA (reference sequence). This CDR3 is CSAGVGAADTQYF. CDR3 sequence (DNA): TGCAGTGCCGGGGTTGGGGCGGCAGATACGCAGTATTTT.

This clonotype occurred a few times. The rearrangement links TRBV10-2 to TRBJ1-4, with TRBD1 identical over 8 bases. The CDR3 runs to 12 residues. CDR1 is WSHSY and CDR2 is SAAADI in the germline V gene. V gave up 3 bases and J gave up 12 bases; unmatched junction bases: 3. As DNA, the CDR3 is TGCGCCAGCAGTGACCCGGACAGGGAACTGTTTTTT. Encoded protein: CASSDPDRELFF.

Only a few counts were recorded for this clonotype. This chain connects TRBV5-8 to TRBJ2-7; D not certain. Trimming took off 2 bases at V and 3 bases at J, with 12 bases between the two ends. Germline-derived CDR1 and CDR2 are SGHTS and YDEGEE. The CDR3 runs to 14 residues. The CDR3 coding sequence is TGTGCCAGCAGCTTAGACCGGCCCCTCTACGAGCAGTACTTC. Translated: CASSLDRPLYEQYF.